This T cell receptor beta chain was documented in a study of control samples from healthy donors and cancer patients. Produced via immunoSEQ multiplex PCR; TCRdb's table is partial and in-frame only. The data contain under 40,000 clones, approximately 82% of them singletons. Germline V gene data show CDR1 as MGHRA and CDR2 as YSYEKL. This CDR3 is built from 14 residues. V was cut by 1 base and J by 6 bases, with 12 bases left in between. The receptor was isolated from a woman aged 60-75 years with lung cancer. What was sequenced was PBMCs. The gene calls are TRBV4-1 and TRBJ1-1; D ambiguous. The CDR3 region has the DNA TGCGCCAGCAGCCAAGGTGGGATTTCGGCTGAAGCTTTCTTT. Its protein product is CASSQGGISAEAFF.